One and the same sample provided the 30 T cell receptor beta chains below, sequenced in a study of breast tumors, draining lymph nodes, adjacent tissues (dated by TCRdb to about 2016). Lymph node samples were obtained from the axillary draining lymph nodes of breast cancer patients. Library generation was performed with multiplex PCR. Instrument on record: Illumina HiSeq 2000. TCRdb cleaned the public reads at Q25 with fastp, built clones with MiXCR and kept in-frame beta chains. CDR3 protein sequences are deduplicated, and each keeps its most common genes and DNA. The sample table holds some 100,000 distinct CDR3 sequences, of which 21% were seen once. The ten largest clones represent approximately 1.2% of the sample. Source material: axillary lymph node tissue. The receptor source for this set is a female donor with breast cancer. Some clones in this sample may be carry-over from other donors' samples.

This clonotype turned up a few times. A single base separates this from a much larger clone, so it may be a read error. This chain connects TRBV10-3 to TRBJ2-5, with D possibly being TRBD1 (5 bases). This CDR3 comprises 15 residues. V was clipped by 4 bases and J by 7 bases, with 19 bases between them. CDR1 and CDR2 (germline): ENHRY, SYGVKD. The CDR3 nucleotides read TGTGCCATCAGTGGGACCCAGGGTTCACCCGGGACCCAGTACTTC. The encoded protein is CAISGTQGSPGTQYF.

This clonotype was counted at least ten times. The chain is built from TRBV27 and TRBJ2-3; 10 bases agree with TRBD2. From germline, CDR1 is MNHEY and CDR2 SMNVEV (reference sequence). V lost 0 bases and J lost 3; bases outside the gene matches: 3. The CDR3 has 16 amino acids. The chain's CDR3 is CASSLSGLARTDTQYF. The DNA for the CDR3 is TGTGCCAGCAGTTTATCGGGACTAGCGAGGACAGATACGCAGTATTTT.

Ten or more counts support this clonotype. The chain employs TRBV5-6 and TRBJ1-4; D perhaps matches TRBD1 (5 bases). CDR1 and CDR2 (germline): SGHDT, YYEEEE. Trimming removed 1 base at V and 6 bases at J, with 13 bases between. The length of the CDR3 is 15 residues. For the CDR3, the DNA is TGTGCCAGCAGCTTGAAGTGGGGGTACGATGAAAAACTGTTTTTT. Translated, it gives CASSLKWGYDEKLFF.

This clonotype has ten or more counts. The rearrangement uses TRBV6-1 and TRBJ2-7; no definite D call. This CDR3 spans 13 amino acids. Germline values: CDR1 MNHNS, CDR2 SASEGT. Between the trimmed V and J ends, which lost 4 bases and 2 bases, there was a span of 9 bases. The CDR3 is CASSVTAAYEQYF. The CDR3 DNA is TGTGCCAGCAGTGTCACAGCCGCCTACGAGCAGTACTTC.

This clonotype was detected ten times or more. The chain uses TRBV2 and TRBJ2-2; 10 bases fit TRBD2. V lost 7 bases and J lost 3; bases outside the gene matches: 5. The CDR3 sequence is 15 residues long. The germline gives CDR1 SNHLY, CDR2 FYNNEI. CDR3 nucleotides: TGTGCCAGCAAGGCCGGGACTAGCGACACCGGGGAGCTGTTTTTT. It translates to CASKAGTSDTGELFF.

This clonotype occurred many times. The chain combines TRBV29-1 with TRBJ2-3; D not resolved. The CDR3 spans 13 residues. Germline-derived CDR1 and CDR2 are SQVTM and ANQGSEA. Trimming removed 1 base from V and 0 bases from J, with 5 bases in between. The CDR3 DNA reads TGCAGCGTTGAAGGCGCGAGCACAGATACGCAGTATTTT. Its translation: CSVEGASTDTQYF.

This clonotype has ten or more counts. This chain joins TRBV7-2 and TRBJ1-4; the match to TRBD1 covers 9 bases. Germline trimming cut 5 bases from V and 8 bases from J; bases unmatched to any gene: 9. CDR1 SGHTA and CDR2 FQGNSA come from the germline V gene. The CDR3 consists of 15 residues. CDR3 DNA: TGTGCCAGCAGCAGATCGACAGGGGGAGGAGAAAAACTGTTTTTT. Protein sequence: CASSRSTGGGEKLFF.

This clonotype showed up many times. The chain recombines TRBV6-5 with TRBJ1-2, with D hard to call. Trimming stripped 5 bases from V and 7 bases from J, with 17 bases between. Germline V CDR1 and CDR2: MNHEY, SVGAGI. This CDR3 comprises 14 residues. The CDR3 DNA follows: TGTGCCAGCAGTAACAAAGGTAGTCGGGCTGGCTACACCTTC. As protein: CASSNKGSRAGYTF.

This clonotype was seen at least ten times. CDR3 loop: CASSQSSSGSLGEQYF. The DNA of the CDR3 is TGCGCCAGCAGCCAAAGTTCCAGCGGGAGTTTGGGCGAGCAGTACTTC. The chain is built from TRBV4-1 and TRBJ2-7; 8 nucleotides agree with TRBD2. J lost 6 bases, V lost 2 bases, and 12 bases had no gene match. CDR1 and CDR2 (germline): MGHRA, YSYEKL. The CDR3 covers 16 residues.

This clonotype appeared once. The chain uses TRBV6-1 and TRBJ2-3; no reliable D call. Germline CDR1 MNHNS, CDR2 SASEGT. The CDR3 covers 15 residues. The germline V and J ends were trimmed by 3 bases and 2 bases, with 12 bases remaining between them. Written as DNA, the CDR3 is TGTGCCAGCAGTGAGGCGCTGGGGAACACAGATACGCAGTATTTT. It specifies CASSEALGNTDTQYF.

The V and J genes are TRBV19 and TRBJ1-1; D may be TRBD1 (5 bases). From germline, CDR1 is LNHDA and CDR2 SQIVND (reference sequence). Trimming removed 7 bases at V and 5 bases at J, with 14 bases between. The CDR3 sequence is 13 residues long. CDR3 DNA sequence: TGTGCCAGTACCACGGGGGTTTGGACTGAAGCTTTCTTT. Translating it yields CASTTGVWTEAFF.

The rearrangement uses TRBV6-5 and TRBJ2-5; TRBD1 might be the D (6 bases). Germline-derived CDR1 and CDR2 are MNHEY and SVGAGI. This CDR3 is 14 amino acids long. Deletions cut 4 bases from V and 1 base from J, with 10 bases between. The CDR3 region is CASSSRTVQETQYF. The CDR3 DNA sequence: TGTGCCAGCAGTTCCCGGACAGTCCAAGAGACCCAGTACTTC.

Ten or more counts support this clonotype. J is TRBJ1-6 and V is TRBV5-6, with 11 positions matching TRBD1. Unmatched junction bases numbered 4, after V lost 4 bases and J lost 10 bases. The germline V gene has CDR1 SGHDT and CDR2 YYEEEE. This CDR3 has 14 residues. CDR3 in DNA: TGTGCCAGCAGCAGACGGGACAGGGGGTCACCCCTCCACTTT. It encodes CASSRRDRGSPLHF.

In this sample, this clonotype turned up many times. The V and J genes are TRBV11-1 and TRBJ1-2; TRBD1 might be the D (6 bases). The CDR3 totals 12 residues. Germline V gives CDR1 SGHAT, CDR2 FQDESV (reference sequence). Trimming removed 3 bases at V and 6 bases at J, with 8 bases between. CDR3 region: CASSFPGDGYTF. The CDR3 region has the DNA TGTGCCAGCAGCTTTCCAGGGGATGGCTACACCTTC.

V usage is TRBV6-5 and J usage is TRBJ2-3; TRBD2 aligns across 15 bases. The trim removed 2 bases at V and 4 bases at J, leaving 4 bases unmatched. The germline V gene encodes CDR1 MNHEY and CDR2 SVGAGI. The CDR3 is made up of 17 amino acids. The CDR3 is CASSYGLAGGPADTQYF. The CDR3, as DNA: TGTGCCAGCAGTTACGGACTAGCGGGAGGGCCGGCAGATACGCAGTATTTT.

Note on this clonotype: Given a much more abundant clone one base away, this may be a read error. V and J are TRBV5-4 and TRBJ2-7; 11 bases align to TRBD2. Germline V gene sequence: CDR1 SGHNT, CDR2 YYREEE (reference sequence). The CDR3 is 15 amino acids. This CDR3 reads CASSSGTSGSYEQHF. The CDR3 DNA reads as TGTGCCAGCAGCTCCGGGACTAGCGGCTCCTACGAGCAGCACTTC. The full variable domain, its missing parts supplied by reference TRBV5-4 and TRBJ2-7, is ETGVTQSPTHLIKTRGQQVTLRCSSQSGHNTVSWYQQALGQGPQFIFQYYREEENGRGNFPPRFSGLQFPNYSSELNVNALELDDSALYLCASSSGTSGSYEQHFGPGTRLTVT.

On this clonotype itself: Possible read error: a much larger clone is one base away. The chain is built from TRBV7-2 and TRBJ2-1, with D possibly being TRBD1 or TRBD2 (6 bases each). Germline loops: CDR1 SGHTA, CDR2 FQGNSA. The CDR3 sequence is 14 residues long. CDR3: CASSLVEGDNEQLF. The CDR3 DNA is TGTGCCAGCAGCTTAGTGGAGGGGGACAATGAGCAGCTCTTC.

On this clonotype: A clone one base away is much larger, so this may be a read error. V usage is TRBV2 and J usage is TRBJ2-2, with 9 nucleotides matching TRBD1. This CDR3 contains 15 residues. Germline V gene lookup returns CDR1 SNHLY and CDR2 FYNNEI. Germline trimming cut 9 bases from V and 4 bases from J; bases unmatched to any gene: 9. The CDR3 DNA follows: TGTGCCAGAGAATTTGGACAGGGGTGCACCGGGGAGCTGTTTTTT. Translation: CAREFGQGCTGELFF.

This clonotype was picked up many times. The chain joins TRBV2 to TRBJ1-6, with D possibly matching TRBD1 (6 bases). Germline-derived CDR1 and CDR2 are SNHLY and FYNNEI. Deletions cut 3 bases from V and 6 bases from J, with 12 bases between. The CDR3 is made up of 15 amino acids. The CDR3 loop reads CASSEEARGNSPLHF. The CDR3, as DNA: TGTGCCAGCAGTGAGGAGGCCAGGGGTAATTCACCCCTCCACTTT.

This clonotype occurred once. Possible read error: a much larger clone is one base away. The chain employs TRBV28 and TRBJ1-2, with 8 nucleotides matching TRBD1. The CDR3 totals 16 residues. V lost 2 bases, J lost 5 bases, and 10 bases stayed unmatched. Germline assignment: CDR1 MDHEN and CDR2 SYDVKM. The CDR3 DNA follows: TGTGCCAGCAGTTTAGGAGGACAGGGAGTGAGGTATGGCTACACCTTC. Protein sequence: CASSLGGQGVRYGYTF.

In its sample, this clonotype was seen many times. The V and J genes are TRBV20-1 and TRBJ1-5, with D possibly being TRBD1 (6 bases). Germline V lookup: CDR1 DFQATT, CDR2 SNEGSKA (reference sequence). V was cut by 3 bases and J by 5 bases, with 11 bases left in between. The length of the CDR3 is 13 residues. The CDR3 DNA sequence: TGCAGTGCTAGCACTTCAGGGGATCAGCCCCAGCATTTT. Amino acid sequence: CSASTSGDQPQHF.

In this sample, this clonotype turned up many times. This chain connects TRBV12-3 or TRBV12-4 to TRBJ1-4; D gene unclear. Trimming stripped 3 bases from V and 10 bases from J, with 15 bases between. CDR3 size: 14 residues. The CDR3 loop reads CASSFNSEKVKLFF. DNA of the CDR3: TGTGCCAGCAGTTTTAATTCGGAGAAGGTAAAACTGTTTTTT.

In its sample, this clonotype was seen many times. V is TRBV5-6 and J is TRBJ2-7; D may be TRBD1 (6 bases). Trimming took off 5 bases at V and 2 bases at J, with 17 bases between the two ends. This CDR3 is 15 amino acids long. Germline values: CDR1 SGHDT, CDR2 YYEEEE. Here the CDR3 DNA reads TGTGCCAGCAGTGGGCCAGGGGTCACCCCCTACGAGCAGTACTTC. Translated: CASSGPGVTPYEQYF.

This clonotype has at least ten counts. The chain has TRBV15 and TRBJ1-6; D uncertain. Per germline, CDR1 LNHNV and CDR2 YYDKDF (reference sequence). V lost 0 bases and J lost 5, with 5 bases in between. CDR3 length: 14 amino acids. CDR3 sequence: CATSRDWNNSPLHF. Written as DNA, the CDR3 is TGTGCCACCAGCAGAGATTGGAATAATTCACCCCTCCACTTT.

This clonotype was recorded many times. The chain recombines TRBV20-1 with TRBJ2-1, with TRBD2 as a possible D gene (5 bases). The CDR3 consists of 13 residues. Trimming took off 6 bases at V and 4 bases at J, with 13 bases between the two ends. Per the germline V gene, CDR1 is DFQATT and CDR2 is SNEGSKA (reference sequence). The CDR3 sequence is CSALSGTYNEQFF. In DNA, the CDR3 is TGCAGTGCCCTAAGCGGCACATACAATGAGCAGTTCTTC.

This clonotype was seen many times. The chain uses TRBV7-9 and TRBJ2-2, with D unresolved. V was cut by 5 bases and J by 6 bases, with 10 bases left in between. CDR1 and CDR2 (germline): SEHNR, FQNEAQ (reference sequence). The CDR3 loop spans 13 amino acids. CDR3 amino acids: CASSQKASGELFF. In nucleotides, the CDR3 is TGTGCCAGCAGCCAAAAGGCCTCCGGGGAGCTGTTTTTT.

In its sample, this clonotype was seen many times. V and J are TRBV27 and TRBJ2-5; tentatively, D is TRBD2 (5 bases). CDR1 and CDR2 from the germline V gene are MNHEY and SMNVEV (reference sequence). The CDR3 covers 14 residues. Between the trimmed V and J ends, which lost 6 bases and 3 bases, there was a span of 14 bases. CDR3 in amino acids: CASRLLGSKETQYF. The CDR3 DNA reads TGTGCCAGCAGACTACTAGGAAGTAAAGAGACCCAGTACTTC.

This clonotype was seen at least ten times. The rearrangement joins TRBV4-1 to TRBJ1-2, with a possible D match to TRBD1 (6 bases). The V gene's germline CDR1 is MGHRA and CDR2 YSYEKL. V lost 3 bases, J lost 4 bases, and 12 bases lay in between. This CDR3 has 14 residues. The CDR3 loop reads CASSHSGAGYGYTF. The DNA of the CDR3 is TGCGCCAGCAGCCACTCAGGGGCGGGCTATGGCTACACCTTC.

Ten or more counts support this clonotype. The chain links TRBV20-1 to TRBJ1-4, with TRBD1 as a possible D gene (5 bases). Germline assignment: CDR1 DFQATT and CDR2 SNEGSKA (reference sequence). V was clipped by 0 bases and J by 5 bases, with 13 bases between them. This CDR3 is 15 amino acids long. DNA of the CDR3: TGCAGTGCTAGAGATTGGGAAAGGGGAAATGAAAAACTGTTTTTT. It encodes CSARDWERGNEKLFF.

This clonotype was counted ten times or more. The V call is TRBV5-6, the J call TRBJ2-1, with D perhaps TRBD1 (6 bases). Trimming pared 2 bases from V and 6 bases from J, leaving 15 bases between. From germline, CDR1 is SGHDT and CDR2 YYEEEE. CDR3 size: 15 residues. The CDR3 DNA reads as TGTGCCAGCAGCTTCGCAGGATCAGGGGCCAATGAGCAGTTCTTC. Residues: CASSFAGSGANEQFF.